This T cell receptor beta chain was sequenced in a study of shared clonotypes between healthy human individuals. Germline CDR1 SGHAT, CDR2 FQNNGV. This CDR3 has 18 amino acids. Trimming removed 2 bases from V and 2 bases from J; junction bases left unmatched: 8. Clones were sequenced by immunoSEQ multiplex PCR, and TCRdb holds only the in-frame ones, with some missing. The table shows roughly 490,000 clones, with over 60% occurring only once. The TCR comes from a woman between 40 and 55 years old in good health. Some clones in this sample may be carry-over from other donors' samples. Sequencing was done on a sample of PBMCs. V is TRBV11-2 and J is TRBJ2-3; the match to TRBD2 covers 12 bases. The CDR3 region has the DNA TGTGCCAGCAGCTTATTGCTAAGGACTAGCGGGAACACAGATACGCAGTATTTT. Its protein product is CASSLLLRTSGNTDTQYF.